These 23 T cell receptor beta chains share one sample of origin, sequenced in a study of CD8 T cells in Susac syndrome. Random hexamers primed reverse transcription of roughly 0.5 to 1 ug RNA. Each CDR3 protein is one row after TCRdb ran MiXCR on the immunoSEQ multiplex PCR reads. Here the sample spans roughly 190,000 distinct CDR3 sequences, approximately 94% being singletons. Sequencing was done on a sample of CD4+ T cells from PBMCs. Receptors originate from a human donor in good health.

The CDR3 bases are TGCGCCAGCAGCTTGGCCGAGGTGAGGGGTGAGCAGTTCTTC. Translating it yields CASSLAEVRGEQFF. The V call is TRBV5-1, the J call TRBJ2-1; D might be TRBD1 or TRBD2, each matching 5 bases. The V gene lost 0 bases and the J gene lost 9 bases, with 13 bases spanning the gap. The CDR3 spans 14 residues. Germline loops: CDR1 SGHRS, CDR2 YFSETQ.

V usage is TRBV28 and J usage is TRBJ2-4; D might be TRBD1 (5 bases). V lost 3 bases to trimming and J lost 0 bases, with 6 bases between them. The CDR3 consists of 14 residues. Looked up from germline, CDR1 is MDHEN and CDR2 is SYDVKM. CDR3 sequence: CASSFDRAKNIQYF. In DNA, the CDR3 is TGTGCCAGCAGTTTTGACAGAGCCAAAAACATTCAGTACTTC. Full variable domain (rest looked up from reference TRBV28 and TRBJ2-4): DVKVTQSSRYLVKRTGEKVFLECVQDMDHENMFWYRQDPGLGLRLIYFSYDVKMKEKGDIPEGYSVSREKKERFSLILESASTNQTSMYLCASSFDRAKNIQYFGAGTRLSVL.

This chain joins TRBV28 and TRBJ2-1, with D possibly matching TRBD1 (6 bases). Between the trimmed V and J ends, which lost 3 bases and 8 bases, there was a span of 11 bases. This CDR3 has 13 residues. CDR1 is MDHEN, CDR2 SYDVKM, per germline. CDR3 in amino acids: CASSFRGRDEQFF. For the CDR3, the DNA is TGTGCCAGCAGTTTCAGGGGTCGGGATGAGCAGTTCTTC.

The chain uses TRBV20-1 and TRBJ2-6; D not resolved. This CDR3 has 14 residues. Germline values: CDR1 DFQATT, CDR2 SNEGSKA (reference sequence). Trimming took off 3 bases at V and 4 bases at J, with 10 bases between the two ends. Written as DNA, the CDR3 is TGCAGTGCTAGCCGGGCGCTAGGGGCCAACGTCCTGACTTTC. Translating gives CSASRALGANVLTF.

This sequence joins TRBV30 and TRBJ1-1; a possible D gene is TRBD1 (5 bases). V lost 2 bases, J lost 7 bases, and 11 bases lay in between. CDR1 is GTSNPN and CDR2 is SVGIG in the germline V gene (reference sequence). The CDR3 is 12 amino acids. Written as DNA, the CDR3 is TGTGCCTGGAGTCACACGGGGGTTGAAGCTTTCTTT. This codes for CAWSHTGVEAFF.

Here the CDR3 reads CASSPGTNYGYTF. The CDR3 DNA reads as TGTGCCAGCTCACCCGGGACTAACTATGGCTACACCTTC. The gene calls are TRBV18 and TRBJ1-2; D not certain. This CDR3 comprises 13 residues. Trimming shortened V by 3 bases and J by 0 bases, and 5 bases separated the two germline ends. Germline V lookup: CDR1 KGHSH, CDR2 LQKENI.

The chain carries TRBV3-1 and TRBJ2-7; no definite D call. Germline assignment: CDR1 LGHDT and CDR2 YNNKEL (reference sequence). V shed 0 bases and J shed 2 bases, with 2 bases lying between them. The CDR3 covers 12 residues. The CDR3 nucleotides read TGTGCCAGCAGCCAAGAGGCCTACGAGCAGTACTTC. Translated: CASSQEAYEQYF.

The chain is built from TRBV19 and TRBJ1-2; no definite D call. The CDR3 length is 14 residues. V shed 4 bases and J shed 4 bases, with 13 bases lying between them. Germline CDR1 is LNHDA and CDR2 is SQIVND (reference sequence). Here the CDR3 reads CASSSGPRRYGYTF. The CDR3 DNA is TGTGCCAGTAGTAGCGGGCCGCGCCGCTATGGCTACACCTTC.

The chain carries TRBV12-3 or TRBV12-4 and TRBJ2-3, with D uncertain. The CDR3 length is 15 residues. Trimming left V 5 bases short and J 0 bases short, with 12 bases between. The CDR3 sequence is CASSTETFSTDTQYF. For the CDR3, the DNA is TGTGCCAGCAGTACAGAGACGTTTAGCACAGATACGCAGTATTTT.

The DNA for the CDR3 is TGCAGCGTTGTTAAACCCTCTAGGAATGAGCAGTTCTTC. As protein: CSVVKPSRNEQFF. The chain uses TRBV29-1 and TRBJ2-1; D ambiguous. Germline values: CDR1 SQVTM, CDR2 ANQGSEA. CDR3 length equals 13 residues. V was shortened by 4 bases and J by 7 bases, with 14 bases between the two germline ends.

The rearrangement joins TRBV3-1 to TRBJ2-3, with 8 bases identical to TRBD2. J lost 5 bases, V lost 2 bases, and 6 bases had no gene match. Germline V gene data show CDR1 as LGHDT and CDR2 as YNNKEL (reference sequence). The CDR3 has 15 amino acids. For the CDR3, the DNA is TGTGCCAGCAGCCAATGGGCGGGAGGTGAAGATACGCAGTATTTT. Amino acids: CASSQWAGGEDTQYF.

V gene TRBV7-9 combines with J gene TRBJ2-1, with 11 bases matching TRBD2. Germline trimming cut 5 bases from V and 0 bases from J; bases unmatched to any gene: 9. Germline V gene data show CDR1 as SEHNR and CDR2 as FQNEAQ (reference sequence). The CDR3 extends over 18 amino acids. The CDR3 DNA reads as TGTGCCAGCAGCCGAACCGGTACTAGCGGGAGCTCCTACAATGAGCAGTTCTTC. This sequence encodes CASSRTGTSGSSYNEQFF. The full variable domain, with the rest looked up from reference TRBV7-9 and TRBJ2-1, is DTGVSQNPRHKITKRGQNVTFRCDPISEHNRLYWYRQTLGQGPEFLTYFQNEAQLEKSRLLSDRFSAERPKGSFSTLEIQRTEQGDSAMYLCASSRTGTSGSSYNEQFFGPGTRLTVL.

This clonotype was observed a single time. V usage is TRBV28 and J usage is TRBJ1-2; a weak D match, TRBD1 (6 bases). This CDR3 has 15 residues. CDR1 is MDHEN and CDR2 is SYDVKM in the germline V gene. Trimming took 0 bases from V and 7 from J, leaving 15 bases between them. CDR3 protein: CASSLWGLGGIGYTF. In DNA form, the CDR3 reads TGTGCCAGCAGTTTATGGGGTTTAGGGGGGATTGGCTACACCTTC.

The rearrangement links TRBV20-1 to TRBJ1-3; D might be TRBD1 (6 bases). The CDR3 length is 14 residues. V shed 6 bases and J shed 0 bases, with 12 bases lying between them. CDR1 DFQATT and CDR2 SNEGSKA come from the germline V gene (reference sequence). The CDR3 loop is CSADSLLSGNTIYF. The CDR3 DNA reads TGCAGTGCGGACAGCTTGCTCTCTGGAAACACCATATATTTT.

The CDR3 spells CASTAQTQYF. The CDR3 DNA reads as TGTGCCAGCACGGCGCAGACCCAGTACTTC. V gene TRBV27 combines with J gene TRBJ2-5, with D uncertain. Germline assignment: CDR1 MNHEY and CDR2 SMNVEV (reference sequence). Trimming stripped 7 bases from V and 6 bases from J, with 6 bases between. The CDR3 is made up of 10 amino acids.

The chain links TRBV6-2 or TRBV6-3 to TRBJ2-2, with 7 bases matching TRBD1. V dropped 10 bases and J dropped 5; count of bases not matched to a gene: 7. CDR1 and CDR2 (germline): MNHEY, SVGEGT. The CDR3 length is 13 residues. CDR3 coding DNA: TGTGCCACCCGACAGGGTTGGACCGGGGAGCTGTTTTTT. Translated: CATRQGWTGELFF.

J is TRBJ1-1 and V is TRBV28; D uncertain. The ends were cut back, 3 bases at V and 10 bases at J, with 12 bases in the middle. Germline lookup yields CDR1 MDHEN and CDR2 SYDVKM. CDR3 length: 12 amino acids. CDR3 nucleotides: TGTGCCAGCAGTTTGGACGCCCCCGGAGCTTTCTTT. It yields the protein CASSLDAPGAFF.

V and J are TRBV28 and TRBJ2-7; TRBD1 agrees at 9 bases. The CDR3 has 13 amino acids. Per the germline V gene, CDR1 is MDHEN and CDR2 is SYDVKM. The V gene end was trimmed by 6 bases and the J gene end by 4 bases; junction bases not matched to a gene: 4. The CDR3 spells CASRVGQGYEQYF. CDR3 nucleotides: TGTGCCAGCAGAGTGGGACAGGGTTACGAGCAGTACTTC.

The chain recombines TRBV6-2 or TRBV6-3 with TRBJ2-7; maybe TRBD2 (6 bases). Trimming cost V 3 bases and J 5 bases, with 11 bases left between them. This CDR3 has 13 amino acids. Germline CDR1 MNHEY, CDR2 SVGEGT. CDR3 bases: TGTGCCAGCAGTTATAGGGAGGTCCACGAGCAGTACTTC. This gives the protein CASSYREVHEQYF.

The chain combines TRBV2 with TRBJ2-5; D is unresolved. Trimming took off 2 bases at V and 1 base at J, with 8 bases between the two ends. This CDR3 comprises 14 residues. CDR1 is SNHLY and CDR2 is FYNNEI in the germline V gene. The CDR3 protein is CASSERPVQETQYF. The CDR3 DNA follows: TGTGCCAGCAGTGAACGTCCGGTCCAAGAGACCCAGTACTTC.

CDR3 region: CASSPYGHSYEQYF. The DNA of the CDR3 is TGTGCCAGCAGCCCTTATGGCCATTCCTACGAGCAGTACTTC. This chain uses TRBV4-2 with TRBJ2-7, with unresolved D. The CDR3 length is 14 residues. Trimming cost V 4 bases and J 1 base, with 11 bases left between them. Germline CDR1 reads LGHNA; CDR2 reads YNFKEQ.

This chain joins TRBV24-1 and TRBJ2-5; 7 bases are a match to TRBD1. The CDR3 totals 13 residues. V shed 9 bases, J shed 5 bases, and the junction held 8 bases outside the gene matches. Germline CDR1 and CDR2: KGHDR and SFDVKD. The CDR3 nucleotides are TGTGCCACCCGGGACAGCCAAACGGAGACCCAGTACTTC. Translated, it gives CATRDSQTETQYF.

This sequence joins TRBV7-3 and TRBJ2-1; D unresolved. Per germline, CDR1 SGHTA and CDR2 FQGTGA. The V end lost 2 bases, the J end lost 5 bases, and 7 bases lay between the germline ends. The CDR3 sequence is 13 residues long. The chain's CDR3 is CASSLRPDNEQFF. The CDR3 bases are TGTGCCAGCAGCTTACGACCAGACAATGAGCAGTTCTTC.